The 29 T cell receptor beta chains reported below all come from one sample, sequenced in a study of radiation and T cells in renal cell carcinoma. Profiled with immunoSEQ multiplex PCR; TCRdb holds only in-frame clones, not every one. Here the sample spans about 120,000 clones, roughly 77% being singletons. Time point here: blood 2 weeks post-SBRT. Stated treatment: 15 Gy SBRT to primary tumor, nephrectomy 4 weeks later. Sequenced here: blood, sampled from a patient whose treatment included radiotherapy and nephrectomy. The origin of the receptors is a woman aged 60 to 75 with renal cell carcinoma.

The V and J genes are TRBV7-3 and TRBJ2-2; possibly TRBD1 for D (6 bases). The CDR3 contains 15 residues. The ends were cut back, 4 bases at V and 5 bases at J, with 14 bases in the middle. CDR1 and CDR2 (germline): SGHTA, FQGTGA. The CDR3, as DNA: TGTGCCAGCAGCTCGGGACATCGTCGTACCGGGGAGCTGTTTTTT. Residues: CASSSGHRRTGELFF.

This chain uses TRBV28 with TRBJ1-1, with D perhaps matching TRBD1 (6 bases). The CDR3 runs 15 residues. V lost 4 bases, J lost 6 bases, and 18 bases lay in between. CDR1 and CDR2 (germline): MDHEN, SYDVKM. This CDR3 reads CASSSRAGVYSEAFF. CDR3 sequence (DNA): TGTGCCAGCAGTTCAAGGGCAGGGGTCTATTCTGAAGCTTTCTTT.

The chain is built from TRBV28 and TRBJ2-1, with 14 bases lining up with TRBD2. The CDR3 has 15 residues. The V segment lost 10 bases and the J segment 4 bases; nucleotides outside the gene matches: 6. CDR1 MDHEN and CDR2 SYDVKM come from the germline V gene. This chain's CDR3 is CATGLAGGPYNEQFF. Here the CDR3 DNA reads TGTGCCACCGGACTAGCGGGAGGCCCATACAATGAGCAGTTCTTC.

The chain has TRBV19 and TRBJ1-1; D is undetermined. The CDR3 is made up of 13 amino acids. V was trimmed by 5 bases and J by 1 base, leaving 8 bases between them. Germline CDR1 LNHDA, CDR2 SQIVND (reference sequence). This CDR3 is CASSRSGNTEAFF. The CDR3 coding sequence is TGTGCCAGTAGTCGCTCTGGGAACACTGAAGCTTTCTTT.

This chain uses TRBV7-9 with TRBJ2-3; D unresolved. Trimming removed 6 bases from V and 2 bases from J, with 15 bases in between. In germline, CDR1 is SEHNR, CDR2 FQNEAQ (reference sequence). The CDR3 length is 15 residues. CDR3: CASRPRLAYTDTQYF. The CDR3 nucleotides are TGTGCCAGCAGACCCAGACTGGCGTACACAGATACGCAGTATTTT.

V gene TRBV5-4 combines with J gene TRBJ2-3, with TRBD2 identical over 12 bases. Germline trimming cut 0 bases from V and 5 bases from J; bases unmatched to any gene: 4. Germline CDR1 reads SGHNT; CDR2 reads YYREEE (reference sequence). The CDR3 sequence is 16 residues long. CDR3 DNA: TGTGCCAGCAGCTTGGGACTAGCGGGAGAAAAAGATACGCAGTATTTT. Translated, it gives CASSLGLAGEKDTQYF.

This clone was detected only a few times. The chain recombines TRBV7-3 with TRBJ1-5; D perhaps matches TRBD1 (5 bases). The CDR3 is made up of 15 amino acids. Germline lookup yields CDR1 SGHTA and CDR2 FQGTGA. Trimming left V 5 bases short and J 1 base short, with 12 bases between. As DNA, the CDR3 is TGTGCCAGCAGCCCCCGCGGGGGAAGCAATCAGCCCCAGCATTTT. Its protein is CASSPRGGSNQPQHF.

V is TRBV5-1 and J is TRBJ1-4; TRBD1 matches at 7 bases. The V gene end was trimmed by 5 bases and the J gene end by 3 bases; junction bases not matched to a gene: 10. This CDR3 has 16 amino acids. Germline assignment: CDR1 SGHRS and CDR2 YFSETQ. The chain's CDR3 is CASRWTVTGANEKLFF. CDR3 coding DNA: TGCGCCAGCAGATGGACGGTTACAGGGGCTAATGAAAAACTGTTTTTT. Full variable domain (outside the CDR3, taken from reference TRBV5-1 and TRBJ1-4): KAGVTQTPRYLIKTRGQQVTLSCSPISGHRSVSWYQQTPGQGLQFLFEYFSETQRNKGNFPGRFSGRQFSNSRSEMNVSTLELGDSALYLCASRWTVTGANEKLFFGSGTQLSVL.

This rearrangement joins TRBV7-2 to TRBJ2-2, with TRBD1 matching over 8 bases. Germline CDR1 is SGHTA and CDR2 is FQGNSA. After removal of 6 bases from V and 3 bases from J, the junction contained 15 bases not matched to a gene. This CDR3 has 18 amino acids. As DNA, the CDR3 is TGTGCCAGCAGTTTAACTCGCAGGGGGCTGCTTTACACCGGGGAGCTGTTTTTT. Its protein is CASSLTRRGLLYTGELFF.

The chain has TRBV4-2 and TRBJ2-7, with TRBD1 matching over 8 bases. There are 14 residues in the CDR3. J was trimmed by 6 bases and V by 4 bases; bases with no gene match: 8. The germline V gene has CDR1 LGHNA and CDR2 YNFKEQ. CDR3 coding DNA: TGTGCCAGCAGCCTCGGACAGGGCGAAGGCGAGCAGTACTTC. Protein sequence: CASSLGQGEGEQYF.

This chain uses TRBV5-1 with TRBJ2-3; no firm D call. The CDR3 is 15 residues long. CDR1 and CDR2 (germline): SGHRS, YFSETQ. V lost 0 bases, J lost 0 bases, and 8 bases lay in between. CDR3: CASSLDRASTDTQYF. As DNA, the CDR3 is TGCGCCAGCAGCTTGGACCGAGCCAGCACAGATACGCAGTATTTT.

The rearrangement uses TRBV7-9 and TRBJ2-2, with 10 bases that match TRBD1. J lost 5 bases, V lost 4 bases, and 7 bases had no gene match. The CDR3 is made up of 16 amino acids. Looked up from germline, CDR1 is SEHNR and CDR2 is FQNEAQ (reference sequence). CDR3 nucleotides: TGTGCCAGCAGCTCTCGACAGGGGGCATTAACCGGGGAGCTGTTTTTT. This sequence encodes CASSSRQGALTGELFF.

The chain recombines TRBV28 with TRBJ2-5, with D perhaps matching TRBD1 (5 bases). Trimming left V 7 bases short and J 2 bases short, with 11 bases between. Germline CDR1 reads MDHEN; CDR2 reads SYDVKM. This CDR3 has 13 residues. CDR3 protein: CASKGQIQETQYF. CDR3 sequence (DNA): TGTGCCAGCAAGGGGCAGATACAAGAGACCCAGTACTTC. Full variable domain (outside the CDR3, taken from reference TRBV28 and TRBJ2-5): DVKVTQSSRYLVKRTGEKVFLECVQDMDHENMFWYRQDPGLGLRLIYFSYDVKMKEKGDIPEGYSVSREKKERFSLILESASTNQTSMYLCASKGQIQETQYFGPGTRLLVL.

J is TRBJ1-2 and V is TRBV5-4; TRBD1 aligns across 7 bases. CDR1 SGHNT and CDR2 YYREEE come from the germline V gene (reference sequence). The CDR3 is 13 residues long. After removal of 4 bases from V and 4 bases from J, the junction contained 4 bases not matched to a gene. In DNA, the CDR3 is TGTGCCAGCAGCACCGGGACAGTCTATGGCTACACCTTC. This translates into CASSTGTVYGYTF.

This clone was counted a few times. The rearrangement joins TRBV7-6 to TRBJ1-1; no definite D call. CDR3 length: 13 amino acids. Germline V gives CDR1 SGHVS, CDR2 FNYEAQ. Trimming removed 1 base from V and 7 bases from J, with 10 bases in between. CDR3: CASSLGQRNEAFF. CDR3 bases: TGTGCCAGCAGCTTAGGTCAGAGAAATGAAGCTTTCTTT. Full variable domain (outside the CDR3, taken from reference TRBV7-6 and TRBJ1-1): GAGVSQSPRYKVTKRGQDVALRCDPISGHVSLYWYRQALGQGPEFLTYFNYEAQQDKSGLPNDRFSAERPEGSISTLTIQRTEQRDSAMYRCASSLGQRNEAFFGQGTRLTVV.

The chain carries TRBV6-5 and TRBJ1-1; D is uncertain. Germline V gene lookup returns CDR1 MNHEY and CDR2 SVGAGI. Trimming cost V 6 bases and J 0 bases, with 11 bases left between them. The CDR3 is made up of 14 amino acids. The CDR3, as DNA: TGTGCCAGCAGCCCCGGGGATATGAACACTGAAGCTTTCTTT. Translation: CASSPGDMNTEAFF.

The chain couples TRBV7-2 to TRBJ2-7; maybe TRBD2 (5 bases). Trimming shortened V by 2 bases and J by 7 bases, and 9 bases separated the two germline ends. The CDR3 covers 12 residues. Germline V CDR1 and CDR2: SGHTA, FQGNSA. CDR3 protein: CASSLIGGEQYF. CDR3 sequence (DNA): TGTGCCAGCAGCTTAATAGGCGGGGAGCAGTACTTC.

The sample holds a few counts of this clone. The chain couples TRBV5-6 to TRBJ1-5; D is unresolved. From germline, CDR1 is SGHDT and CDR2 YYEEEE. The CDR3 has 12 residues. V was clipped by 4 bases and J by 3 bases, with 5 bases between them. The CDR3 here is CASSTDNQPQHF. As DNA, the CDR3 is TGTGCCAGCAGCACGGACAATCAGCCCCAGCATTTT.

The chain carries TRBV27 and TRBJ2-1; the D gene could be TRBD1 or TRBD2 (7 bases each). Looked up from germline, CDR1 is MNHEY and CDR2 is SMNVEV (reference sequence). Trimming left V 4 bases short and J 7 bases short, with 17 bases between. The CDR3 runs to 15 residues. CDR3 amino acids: CASSSGGGWGNEQFF. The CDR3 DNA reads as TGTGCCAGCAGTTCAGGGGGAGGGTGGGGTAATGAGCAGTTCTTC.

In DNA form, the CDR3 reads TGTGCCTGGATGCCGGGGGCGGCGGCTGAAGCTTTCTTT. Amino acids: CAWMPGAAAEAFF. The chain recombines TRBV30 with TRBJ1-1; tentatively, D is TRBD1 (6 bases). This CDR3 comprises 13 residues. The V end lost 4 bases, the J end lost 6 bases, and 15 bases lay between the germline ends. Germline V gene sequence: CDR1 GTSNPN, CDR2 SVGIG (reference sequence).

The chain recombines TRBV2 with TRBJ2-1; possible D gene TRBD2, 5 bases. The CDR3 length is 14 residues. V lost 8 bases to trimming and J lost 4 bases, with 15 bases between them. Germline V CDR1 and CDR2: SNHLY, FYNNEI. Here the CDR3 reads CASSLLEAYNEQFF. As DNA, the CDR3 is TGTGCCAGCTCACTACTAGAGGCTTACAATGAGCAGTTCTTC.

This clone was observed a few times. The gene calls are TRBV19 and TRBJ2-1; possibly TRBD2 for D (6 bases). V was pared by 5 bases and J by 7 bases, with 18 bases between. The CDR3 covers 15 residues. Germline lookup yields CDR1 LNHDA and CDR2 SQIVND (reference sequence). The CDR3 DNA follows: TGTGCCAGTAGTTCAGGCGGGGAACAATGGAATGAGCAGTTCTTC. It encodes CASSSGGEQWNEQFF.

The CDR3 region is CASSLAGVINEQFF. CDR3 bases: TGTGCCAGCAGTCTAGCGGGAGTCATAAATGAGCAGTTCTTC. This chain uses TRBV25-1 with TRBJ2-1, with 10 bases fitting TRBD2. V gave up 5 bases and J gave up 7 bases; unmatched junction bases: 5. Germline assignment: CDR1 MGHDK and CDR2 SYGVNS. This CDR3 is built from 14 residues. The full variable domain, rest sourced from reference TRBV25-1 and TRBJ2-1, is EADIYQTPRYLVIGTGKKITLECSQTMGHDKMYWYQQDPGMELHLIHYSYGVNSTEKGDLSSESTVSRIRTEHFPLTLESARPSHTSQYLCASSLAGVINEQFFGPGTRLTVL.

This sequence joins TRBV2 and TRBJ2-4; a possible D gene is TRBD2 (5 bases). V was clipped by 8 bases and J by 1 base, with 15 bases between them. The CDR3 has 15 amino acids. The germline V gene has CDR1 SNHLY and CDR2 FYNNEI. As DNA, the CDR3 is TGTGCCAGCGGTACGGGGAGTAAGGCCAAAAACATTCAGTACTTC. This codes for CASGTGSKAKNIQYF.

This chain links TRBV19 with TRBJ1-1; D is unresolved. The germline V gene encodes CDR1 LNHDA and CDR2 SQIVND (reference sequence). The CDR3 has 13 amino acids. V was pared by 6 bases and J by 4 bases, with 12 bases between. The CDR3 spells CASSIGPSTEAFF. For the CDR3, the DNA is TGTGCCAGTAGCATCGGGCCCAGCACTGAAGCTTTCTTT.

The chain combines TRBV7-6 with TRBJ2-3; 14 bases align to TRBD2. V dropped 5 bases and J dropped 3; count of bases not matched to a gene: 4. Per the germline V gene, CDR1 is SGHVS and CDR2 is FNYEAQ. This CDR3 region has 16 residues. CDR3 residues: CASSPRTSGGTDTQYF. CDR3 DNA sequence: TGTGCCAGCAGCCCGAGGACTAGCGGGGGGACAGATACGCAGTATTTT.

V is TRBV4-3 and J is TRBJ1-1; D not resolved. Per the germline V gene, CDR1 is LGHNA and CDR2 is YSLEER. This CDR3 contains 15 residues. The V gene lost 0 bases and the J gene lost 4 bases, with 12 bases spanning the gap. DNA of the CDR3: TGCGCCAGCAGCCAAGATCTCGGCCGGGGCACTGAAGCTTTCTTT. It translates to CASSQDLGRGTEAFF.

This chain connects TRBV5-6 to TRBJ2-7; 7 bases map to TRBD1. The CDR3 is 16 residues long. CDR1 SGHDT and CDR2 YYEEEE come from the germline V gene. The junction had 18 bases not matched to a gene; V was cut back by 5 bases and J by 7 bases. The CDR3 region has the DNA TGTGCCAGCAGTCACTTGAACGGACAGGTATCGGGGGAGCAGTACTTC. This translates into CASSHLNGQVSGEQYF. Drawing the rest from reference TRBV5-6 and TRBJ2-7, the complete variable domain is DAGVTQSPTHLIKTRGQQVTLRCSPKSGHDTVSWYQQALGQGPQFIFQYYEEEERQRGNFPDRFSGHQFPNYSSELNVNALLLGDSALYLCASSHLNGQVSGEQYFGPGTRLTVT.

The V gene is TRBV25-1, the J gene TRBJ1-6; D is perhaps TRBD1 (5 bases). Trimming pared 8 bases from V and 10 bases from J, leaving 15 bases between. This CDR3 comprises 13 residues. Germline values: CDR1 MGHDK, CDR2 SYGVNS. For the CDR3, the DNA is TGTGCCAGCCCAAACGGGGGAGCCTCACCCCTCCACTTT. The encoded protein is CASPNGGASPLHF.